The clone carrying this T cell receptor (beta chain) was observed many times. Its antigen is currently unknown. The DNA ends 3 residues before the CDR3 does, and the rest of the CDR3 is filled in from the germline J gene. This sample is drawn from a study of T cell clonality in common variable immunodeficiency. Points from the study as a whole: Common variable immunodeficiency TCR beta sequences reportedly had fewer deletions and N-nucleotide insertions. TCRbeta clonality was increased in CVID versus healthy controls.

Using immunoSEQ multiplex PCR, the repertoire was profiled, and TCRdb retains in-frame clones only, with some absent. The sample includes tens of thousands of clones, none of them occurring once. From germline, CDR1 is SGHTA and CDR2 FQGNSA. The CDR3 totals 13 residues. The V gene lost 3 bases and the J gene lost 4 bases, with 7 bases spanning the gap. The source of this sequence is a person aged 18-70 years in good health. This rearrangement joins TRBV7-2 to TRBJ1-5; D call uncertain. The sample was peripheral blood mononuclear cells. Here the CDR3 reads CASSFRANQPQHF. The CDR3 bases that were read are TGTGCCAGCAGCTTTAGAGCGAATCAGCCC.